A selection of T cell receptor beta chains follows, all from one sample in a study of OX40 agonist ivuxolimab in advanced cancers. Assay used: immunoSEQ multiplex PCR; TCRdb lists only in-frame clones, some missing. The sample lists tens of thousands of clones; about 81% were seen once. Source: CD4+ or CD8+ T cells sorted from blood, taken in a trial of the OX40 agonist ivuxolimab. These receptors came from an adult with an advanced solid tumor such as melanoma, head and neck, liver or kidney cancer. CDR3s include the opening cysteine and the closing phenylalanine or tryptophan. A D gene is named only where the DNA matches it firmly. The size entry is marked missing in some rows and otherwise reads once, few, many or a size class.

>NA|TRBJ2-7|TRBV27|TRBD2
CASRAAGGPYEQYF
TGTGCCAGCAGGGCTGCGGGAGGGCCCTACGAGCAGTACTTC
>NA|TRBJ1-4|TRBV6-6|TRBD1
CASSLMTGTGFEKLFF
TGTGCCAGCAGTTTGATGACCGGGACAGGGTTTGAAAAACTGTTTTTT
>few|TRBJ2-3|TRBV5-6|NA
CASSSPGRNPTDTQYF
TGTGCCAGCAGCTCCCCTGGGCGGAATCCCACAGATACGCAGTATTTT
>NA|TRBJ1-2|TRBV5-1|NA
CASSLEGRGYTF
TGCGCCAGCAGCTTGGAGGGAAGAGGCTACACCTTC
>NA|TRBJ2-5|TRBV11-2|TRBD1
CASSATGGRQETQYF
TGTGCCAGCAGCGCTACAGGGGGCCGACAAGAGACCCAGTACTTC
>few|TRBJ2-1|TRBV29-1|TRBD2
CSVVWTSGRSYNEQFF
TGCAGCGTTGTCTGGACTAGCGGGAGGTCTTACAATGAGCAGTTCTTC
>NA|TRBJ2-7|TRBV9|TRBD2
CASSGGTSGMGQYF
TGTGCCAGCAGCGGGGGGACTAGCGGGATGGGGCAGTACTTC
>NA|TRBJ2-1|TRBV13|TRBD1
CASSDRGFRGEQFF
TGTGCCAGCAGCGACAGGGGGTTCCGAGGTGAGCAGTTCTTC
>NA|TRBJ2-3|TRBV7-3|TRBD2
CASSLTATSGISDTQYF
TGTGCCAGCAGCTTAACTGCAACTAGCGGAATTTCAGATACGCAGTATTTT
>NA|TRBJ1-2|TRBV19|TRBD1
CASLTGGAGYTF
TGTGCCAGCTTGACAGGGGGCGCGGGCTACACCTTC
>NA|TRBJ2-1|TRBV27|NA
CASMEYNEQFF
TGTGCCAGCATGGAGTACAATGAGCAGTTCTTC
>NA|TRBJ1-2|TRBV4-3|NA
CASSQEVSSFSYGYTF
TGCGCCAGCAGCCAAGAAGTCTCAAGTTTTTCCTATGGCTACACCTTC
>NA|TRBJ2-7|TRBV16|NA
CASSQLSSAYEQYF
TGTGCCAGCAGCCAATTGTCCAGTGCCTACGAGCAGTACTTC
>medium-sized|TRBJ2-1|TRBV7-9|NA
CASRKTGSPNEQFF
TGTGCCAGCAGGAAGACCGGGAGCCCTAATGAGCAGTTCTTC
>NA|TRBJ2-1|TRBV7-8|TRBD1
CASSFVQGAGDEQFF
TGTGCCAGCAGCTTCGTACAGGGGGCGGGCGATGAGCAGTTCTTC
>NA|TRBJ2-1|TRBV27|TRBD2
CASSSSTSGRNEQFF
TGTGCCAGCAGTTCCTCAACTAGCGGGAGGAATGAGCAGTTCTTC
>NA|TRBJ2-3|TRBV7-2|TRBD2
CASSRVAGGRADTQYF
TGTGCCAGCAGCCGAGTGGCGGGGGGGAGGGCAGATACGCAGTATTTT
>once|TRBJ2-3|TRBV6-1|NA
CASSELWGAPSTDTQYF
TGTGCCAGCAGTGAATTGTGGGGGGCGCCTAGCACAGATACGCAGTATTTT
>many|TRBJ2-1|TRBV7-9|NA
CASSPESPYNEQFF
TGTGCCAGCAGCCCGGAGAGCCCCTACAATGAGCAGTTCTTC
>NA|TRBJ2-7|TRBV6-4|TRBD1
CASSEQGQGVGEQYF
TGTGCCAGCAGTGAGCAGGGACAGGGTGTTGGCGAGCAGTACTTC
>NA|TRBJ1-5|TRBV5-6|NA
CASSLGAVQPQHF
TGTGCCAGCAGCTTGGGGGCGGTTCAGCCCCAGCATTTT
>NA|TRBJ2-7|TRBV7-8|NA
CASSSTYEQYF
TGTGCCAGCAGCTCAACCTACGAGCAGTACTTC
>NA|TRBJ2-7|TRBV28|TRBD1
CASSFGTGSYEQYF
TGTGCCAGCAGTTTCGGGACAGGTTCCTACGAGCAGTACTTC
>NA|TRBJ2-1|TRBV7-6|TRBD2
CASSLERSGSRNEQFF
TGTGCCAGCAGCTTAGAACGTAGCGGGAGTCGAAATGAGCAGTTCTTC
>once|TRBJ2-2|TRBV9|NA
CASSSRSVPDTGELFF
TGTGCCAGCAGCTCCCGTTCCGTCCCGGACACCGGGGAGCTGTTTTTT
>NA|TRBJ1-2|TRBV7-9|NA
CASSSGERGKQDYTF
TGTGCCAGCAGCTCCGGAGAGAGGGGAAAACAAGACTACACCTTC
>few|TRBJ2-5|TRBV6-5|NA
CASSYGEGGTQYF
TGTGCCAGCAGTTACGGGGAGGGGGGGACCCAGTACTTC
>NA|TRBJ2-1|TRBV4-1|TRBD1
CASSPGTGSSYNEQFF
TGCGCCAGCAGCCCCGGGACAGGCAGCTCCTACAATGAGCAGTTCTTC
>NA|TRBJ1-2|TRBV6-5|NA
CASSYRADSGYTF
TGTGCCAGCAGTTATAGGGCCGATAGTGGCTACACCTTC
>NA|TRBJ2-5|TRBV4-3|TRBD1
CASSQERTGDLQETQYF
TGCGCCAGCAGCCAAGAAAGGACAGGGGACCTCCAAGAGACCCAGTACTTC
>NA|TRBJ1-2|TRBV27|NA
CASSLGGGYGYTF
TGTGCCAGCAGCCTGGGGGGCGGCTATGGCTACACCTTC
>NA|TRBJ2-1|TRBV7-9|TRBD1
CASSLETGGPYNEQFF
TGTGCCAGCAGCTTAGAGACAGGGGGCCCCTACAATGAGCAGTTCTTC
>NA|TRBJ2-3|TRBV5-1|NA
CASSLAADTQYF
TGCGCCAGCAGCTTGGCCGCAGATACGCAGTATTTT
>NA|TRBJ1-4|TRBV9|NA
CASSDGGEKLFF
TGTGCCAGCAGCGACGGGGGGGAAAAACTGTTTTTT
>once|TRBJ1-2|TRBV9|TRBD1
CASSTPGQGAGGYTF
TGTGCCAGCAGCACCCCGGGACAGGGGGCGGGAGGCTACACCTTC
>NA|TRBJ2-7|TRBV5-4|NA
CASSLANRHYEQYF
TGTGCCAGCAGCTTGGCCAACCGTCACTACGAGCAGTACTTC
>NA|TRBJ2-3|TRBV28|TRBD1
CASTLGTGSTDTQYF
TGTGCCAGCACCCTAGGGACAGGGAGCACAGATACGCAGTATTTT
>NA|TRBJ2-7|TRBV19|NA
CASSMVASYEQYF
TGTGCCAGTAGTATGGTGGCTAGCTACGAGCAGTACTTC
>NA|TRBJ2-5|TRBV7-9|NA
CASSLGVLGVGETQYF
TGTGCCAGCAGCTTAGGTGTTTTGGGGGTTGGAGAGACCCAGTACTTC
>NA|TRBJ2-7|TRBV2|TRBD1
CASSEELTGGFYEQYF
TGTGCCAGCAGTGAAGAATTGACAGGGGGCTTCTACGAGCAGTACTTC
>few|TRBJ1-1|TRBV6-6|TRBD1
CASSPGQGGTEAFF
TGTGCCAGCAGCCCCGGACAGGGGGGGACTGAAGCTTTCTTT
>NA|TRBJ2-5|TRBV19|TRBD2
CASSDPLKERGVETQYF
TGTGCCAGTAGTGACCCCCTTAAGGAGCGGGGGGTTGAGACCCAGTACTTC